The 12 T cell receptor beta chains presented below share a single source sample, sequenced in a study of CD8+CD57+ T cells in acquired aplastic anemia (dated by TCRdb to 2016 to 2018). Sequenced using an Illumina HiSeq 2000. Genomic DNA was used as template for profiling of TCR beta VDJ combinations and CDR3 sequences. TCRdb handled the public reads itself, with Q25 trimming in fastp and clone calling in MiXCR, and kept productive beta chains. Each record represents a unique CDR3 protein, reported with the most common genes and DNA among its rows. This sample holds about 400,000 distinct CDR3 sequences; approximately 70% were observed only once. The ten largest account for under 5% of the sample. Specimen: sorted CD4+, CD8+, or CD8+CD57+ T cells (not recorded which) from PBMCs. Source of these receptors: a human donor in good health, serving as a control.

Comments on this clonotype: One end of the junction varies from germline; a read error may be responsible. The rearrangement joins TRBV5-1 to TRBJ2-3; 7 positions match TRBD1. This CDR3 region has 16 residues. Germline V lookup: CDR1 SGHRS, CDR2 YFSETQ. DNA of the CDR3: TGTGCCAGCAGCTTGGTCGTTGGGACAGTCACAGATACGCAGTATTTT. Translated: CASSLVVGTVTDTQYF.

This clonotype came up a few times. J is TRBJ2-5 and V is TRBV6-7; D is possibly TRBD2 (5 bases). TRBV6-7 carries the ORF label, with uncertain function. The CDR3 is made up of 13 amino acids. Trimming shortened V by 2 bases and J by 4 bases, and 8 bases separated the two germline ends. CDR3 bases: TGTGCCAGCAGTTACGGGAGTGGAGAGACCCAGTACTTC. Translated: CASSYGSGETQYF.

This chain uses TRBV7-9 with TRBJ2-1; the D is unclear. Trimming pared 5 bases from V and 5 bases from J, leaving 16 bases between. Germline values: CDR1 SEHNR, CDR2 FQNEAQ (reference sequence). The CDR3 has 15 residues. CDR3 in DNA: TGTGCCAGCAGCCCCCCCTCAAGAAGGGACAATGAGCAGTTCTTC. As protein: CASSPPSRRDNEQFF.

A word on this clonotype: Relative to the germline gene, one junction end is altered; a read error may explain this. The genes are TRBV7-4 and TRBJ2-7; no definite D call. Germline V lookup: CDR1 SGHVT, CDR2 SQSDAQ. The CDR3 length is 13 residues. The CDR3, as DNA: TGTGCCAGCAGCACGCGCCGGGCGAGCGAGGAGTACTTC. It translates to CASSTRRASEEYF.

The table lists this clonotype with many counts. V and J are TRBV15 and TRBJ2-3; D tentatively reads TRBD1 or TRBD2 (5 bases each). Trimming left V 8 bases short and J 0 bases short, with 12 bases between. Per germline, CDR1 LNHNV and CDR2 YYDKDF (reference sequence). This CDR3 is built from 14 residues. The CDR3 sequence is CATGGHPSTDTQYF. The CDR3 DNA is TGTGCCACCGGAGGACATCCCAGCACAGATACGCAGTATTTT.

This clonotype appeared a few times. The chain combines TRBV10-3 with TRBJ1-2; 8 bases are a match to TRBD1. Unmatched junction bases numbered 13, after V lost 10 bases and J lost 6 bases. CDR3 length: 14 amino acids. Per germline, CDR1 ENHRY and CDR2 SYGVKD. The CDR3 loop is CATSGTGTPHGYTF. Here the CDR3 DNA reads TGTGCCACAAGCGGGACAGGAACCCCTCATGGCTACACCTTC.

Regarding this clonotype: At one end, the junction sequence differs from germline, possibly due to a read error. The V call is TRBV27, the J call TRBJ2-7; weak D call: TRBD1 (6 bases). The CDR3 is made up of 12 amino acids. The V gene's germline CDR1 is MNHEY and CDR2 SMNVEV (reference sequence). The CDR3 region has the DNA TGTGCCAGCAGTTTATCTAAGGAGTGGGGGCACTTC. Translated, it gives CASSLSKEWGHF.

About this clonotype itself: A read error may produce the germline difference seen at one junction end. This rearrangement joins TRBV5-1 to TRBJ1-3; 10 nucleotides agree with TRBD1. This CDR3 region has 16 residues. CDR1 is SGHRS, CDR2 YFSETQ, per germline. CDR3 DNA: TGTGCCAGCAGCTTATTGCTCGGACAGGGGGGGCACACCATATATTTT. Encoded protein: CASSLLLGQGGHTIYF.

The rearrangement joins TRBV13 to TRBJ1-2, with a tentative D call TRBD1 (6 bases). V was pared by 1 base and J by 8 bases, with 14 bases between. The CDR3 totals 14 residues. Germline V gene sequence: CDR1 PRHDT, CDR2 FYEKMQ (reference sequence). CDR3 sequence reads: CASSLASGAEGYTF. For the CDR3, the DNA is TGTGCCAGCAGCTTAGCCTCGGGGGCGGAAGGCTACACCTTC.

This chain joins TRBV9 and TRBJ1-6; the D is unclear. The V gene lost 0 bases and the J gene lost 13 bases, with 11 bases spanning the gap. CDR1 is SGDLS, CDR2 YYNGEE, per germline. The CDR3 has 13 amino acids. This CDR3 reads CASSVGPQFPLHF. The CDR3 bases are TGTGCCAGCAGCGTAGGACCCCAATTTCCCCTCCACTTT.

Details on this clonotype: The germline gene is not matched at one end of the junction; a read error may be the cause. The chain recombines TRBV5-3 with TRBJ2-7; D may be TRBD1 (6 bases). Being an ORF, TRBV5-3 has a function that is uncertain. This CDR3 comprises 15 residues. The CDR3 DNA is TGTGCCAGCAGTCAGTGGCAAGGGGGATTCTATGACCAGTCCTTC. Translating it yields CASSQWQGGFYDQSF.

CDR3 region: CASSEPGKQYF. CDR3 sequence (DNA): TGTGCCAGCAGTGAACCGGGGAAGCAGTACTTC. The chain recombines TRBV2 with TRBJ2-7; D perhaps matches TRBD2 (5 bases). The V gene lost 2 bases and the J gene lost 8 bases, with 7 bases spanning the gap. Germline lookup yields CDR1 SNHLY and CDR2 FYNNEI. CDR3 length equals 11 residues.